This T cell receptor beta chain appears in the sequencing data of a study of cytomegalovirus exposure and HLA in healthy donors. About the research overall: There were about 86 million unique TCRs (from HLA-typed donors) in an early data release. Overall study findings and caveats: Reportedly, diagnosis of cytomegalovirus status by the classifier showed high specificity and sensitivity. A link between a missense DCLRE1C variant and TCR beta V- and J-gene trimming emerged from a later analysis.

The PCR had 60 Vbeta and 13 Jbeta primers. Clones were read by immunoSEQ multiplex PCR, and TCRdb kept only the in-frame ones, dropping some. Altogether 150,000 to 200,000 clones are present, about three quarters being singletons, with the ten largest covering approximately 4.4%. The CDR3 totals 17 residues. J gave up 0 bases and V 4 bases, and 4 bases lay outside the gene matches. Germline V CDR1 and CDR2: SGHNT, YYREEE (reference sequence). This clone has more than one count but fewer than ten. Its specificity is unknown. The clonotype was recovered from a man between 18 and 35 years old in good health and CMV-seropositive. The V gene is TRBV5-4, the J gene TRBJ1-6, with 10 nucleotides matching TRBD1. The sample consisted of PBMCs. The CDR3 spells CASSLGQGDSYNSPLHF. CDR3 nucleotide sequence: TGTGCCAGCAGCCTCGGACAGGGGGACTCCTATAATTCACCCCTCCACTTT.